A single sample gave rise to the 32 T cell receptor beta chains below, sequenced in a study of T cells after yellow fever vaccination. In TCRdb, the 5' RACE reads were re-called with MiXCR into one record per CDR3 protein. The sample holds about 330,000 distinct CDR3 sequences; about 6.6% are singletons and the top ten take 18%. Sequencing used PBMCs, obtained roughly 45 days after the first yellow fever vaccination. Receptors originate from a man aged 18 to 29 who received the YFV17D yellow fever vaccine.

At least ten counts were recorded for this clonotype. The rearrangement uses TRBV19 and TRBJ2-5, with D possibly being TRBD1 (6 bases). Per germline, CDR1 LNHDA and CDR2 SQIVND (reference sequence). Trimming took 5 bases from V and 4 from J, leaving 17 bases between them. CDR3 length equals 15 residues. CDR3: CASSLENRDGETQYF. The CDR3 DNA follows: TGTGCCAGTAGTCTTGAAAACAGGGATGGAGAGACCCAGTACTTC.

At least ten counts were recorded for this clonotype. V and J are TRBV7-2 and TRBJ2-5, with D perhaps TRBD2 (5 bases). CDR3 length: 14 amino acids. The germline gives CDR1 SGHTA, CDR2 FQGNSA. Trimming left V 8 bases short and J 3 bases short, with 16 bases between. CDR3 region: CASARGQLKETQYF. The CDR3 DNA is TGTGCCAGCGCCCGGGGTCAGCTAAAAGAGACCCAGTACTTC.

This clonotype was seen a few times. V gene TRBV24-1 combines with J gene TRBJ2-5, with D possibly matching TRBD1 (6 bases). Germline CDR1 and CDR2: KGHDR and SFDVKD. V was pared by 4 bases and J by 1 base, with 12 bases between. The CDR3 loop spans 15 amino acids. Here the CDR3 DNA reads TGTGCCACCAGTGACTCGACAGGAGCCCAAGAGACCCAGTACTTC. This encodes CATSDSTGAQETQYF.

The chain couples TRBV5-4 to TRBJ2-5; D could derive from TRBD1 or TRBD2 (5 bases each). The germline gives CDR1 SGHNT, CDR2 YYREEE (reference sequence). The germline V and J ends were trimmed by 9 bases and 0 bases, with 12 bases remaining between them. There are 13 residues in the CDR3. The CDR3, as DNA: TGTGCCACCGCTCTGGGACACCAAGAGACCCAGTACTTC. Translated: CATALGHQETQYF. Full variable domain (outside the CDR3, taken from reference TRBV5-4 and TRBJ2-5): ETGVTQSPTHLIKTRGQQVTLRCSSQSGHNTVSWYQQALGQGPQFIFQYYREEENGRGNFPPRFSGLQFPNYSSELNVNALELDDSALYLCATALGHQETQYFGPGTRLLVL.

The J gene is TRBJ1-2, the V gene TRBV18; D remains unclear. Germline V gene sequence: CDR1 KGHSH, CDR2 LQKENI. CDR3 length equals 13 residues. V was shortened by 3 bases and J by 2 bases, with 7 bases between the two germline ends. For the CDR3, the DNA is TGTGCCAGCTCACCTTCAGCAAACTATGGCTACACCTTC. This sequence encodes CASSPSANYGYTF.

This clonotype was counted at least ten times. The rearrangement links TRBV12-3 or TRBV12-4 to TRBJ2-7; weak D call: TRBD2 (6 bases). Trimming took 10 bases from V and 7 from J, leaving 20 bases between them. This CDR3 spans 13 amino acids. In nucleotides, the CDR3 is TGTGCCACCACCGGGACTCTCGCCGGGGAGCAGTACTTC. Encoded protein: CATTGTLAGEQYF.

This clonotype was counted a few times. This CDR3 is CASSLVAGGRNEKLFF. The CDR3, as DNA: TGCGCCAGCAGCTTGGTAGCGGGGGGACGTAATGAAAAACTGTTTTTT. The rearrangement links TRBV5-1 to TRBJ1-4; tentative D call: TRBD1 (5 bases). The ends were cut back, 0 bases at V and 4 bases at J, with 13 bases in the middle. The germline V gene encodes CDR1 SGHRS and CDR2 YFSETQ. This CDR3 region has 16 residues.

The table lists this clonotype with many counts. The V gene is TRBV7-9, the J gene TRBJ2-1; D is ambiguous. The CDR3 sequence is 12 residues long. Germline V gene data show CDR1 as SEHNR and CDR2 as FQNEAQ (reference sequence). V lost 5 bases to trimming and J lost 8 bases, with 10 bases between them. The CDR3 region is CASSPGGYEQFF. The CDR3 DNA follows: TGTGCCAGCAGCCCGGGTGGATATGAGCAGTTCTTC.

This clonotype turned up a few times. CDR3 nucleotides: TGTGCCAGCAGTCCACGGACAGGGGAGAACACTGAAGCTTTCTTT. This encodes CASSPRTGENTEAFF. The V gene is TRBV12-3 or TRBV12-4, the J gene TRBJ1-1; 9 bases line up with TRBD1. J lost 1 base, V lost 5 bases, and 5 bases had no gene match. The CDR3 sequence is 15 residues long.

This clonotype appeared many times. This sequence joins TRBV12-3 or TRBV12-4 and TRBJ2-3, with 8 bases identical to TRBD1. J was trimmed by 0 bases and V by 5 bases; bases with no gene match: 7. This CDR3 contains 16 residues. The CDR3 DNA sequence: TGTGCCAGCAGTCAGGGGGCCGCGTTAAGCACAGATACGCAGTATTTT. Amino acid sequence: CASSQGAALSTDTQYF.

This clonotype was observed a few times. This sequence joins TRBV9 and TRBJ1-5; no reliable D call. Trimming removed 0 bases at V and 2 bases at J, with 15 bases between. The CDR3 loop spans 17 amino acids. The germline CDR1 and CDR2 sequences are SGDLS and YYNGEE. The CDR3 spells CASSVEADTLGNQPQHF. The CDR3 DNA sequence: TGTGCCAGCAGCGTAGAAGCGGATACCCTTGGCAATCAGCCCCAGCATTTT.

The genes are TRBV5-6 and TRBJ2-5; no firm D call. The germline V gene encodes CDR1 SGHDT and CDR2 YYEEEE. V dropped 0 bases and J dropped 4 bases, with 10 bases sitting between them. The CDR3 covers 14 residues. CDR3 in DNA: TGTGCCAGCAGCTTGGTCTCAGCGAGAGAGACCCAGTACTTC. Translating it yields CASSLVSARETQYF.

V gene TRBV20-1 combines with J gene TRBJ1-2; 10 nucleotides align to TRBD1. Germline V gene sequence: CDR1 DFQATT, CDR2 SNEGSKA (reference sequence). The ends lost 6 bases at V and 1 base at J; junction bases unmatched: 5. The CDR3 extends over 14 amino acids. The CDR3 sequence is CSARRDRGNYGYTF. DNA for the CDR3: TGCAGTGCAAGAAGGGACAGGGGTAACTATGGCTACACCTTC.

This clonotype was detected ten times or more. This chain joins TRBV5-1 and TRBJ2-1; a weak D match, TRBD2 (7 bases). Looked up from germline, CDR1 is SGHRS and CDR2 is YFSETQ. Trimming left V 4 bases short and J 15 bases short, with 20 bases between. The CDR3 extends over 13 amino acids. The CDR3 region has the DNA TGCGCCAGCAGCCGGGGGGAGGGGGACGTCAGGTTCTTC. Its protein is CASSRGEGDVRFF.

The chain combines TRBV6-4 with TRBJ2-7; TRBD1 matches 9 bases. This CDR3 comprises 15 residues. With V trimmed by 6 bases and J by 0 bases, 6 bases remained unmatched. Germline CDR1 is MRHNA and CDR2 is SNTAGT. The CDR3 is CASRKQGARSYEQYV. The CDR3 DNA sequence: TGTGCCAGCAGGAAACAGGGGGCTCGCTCCTACGAGCAGTACGTC.

The V and J genes are TRBV4-1 and TRBJ2-4; D remains unclear. The CDR3 runs to 14 residues. Per germline, CDR1 MGHRA and CDR2 YSYEKL. Trimming removed 3 bases at V and 1 base at J, with 7 bases between. The CDR3 reads CASSHILAKNIQYF. Here the CDR3 DNA reads TGCGCCAGCAGCCATATCCTGGCCAAAAACATTCAGTACTTC.

A few counts support this clonotype. V gene TRBV6-5 combines with J gene TRBJ2-5; weak D call: TRBD1 (6 bases). Trimming stripped 0 bases from V and 4 bases from J, with 9 bases between. CDR1 MNHEY and CDR2 SVGAGI come from the germline V gene. This CDR3 contains 14 residues. In DNA form, the CDR3 reads TGTGCCAGCAGTTACTCGCTCAGGGGAGAGACCCAGTACTTC. This translates into CASSYSLRGETQYF.

This clonotype occurred a few times. This chain connects TRBV4-1 to TRBJ1-4; no clear D gene. This CDR3 spans 15 amino acids. Trimming removed 4 bases from V and 8 bases from J, with 17 bases in between. CDR1 and CDR2 from the germline V gene are MGHRA and YSYEKL. The DNA of the CDR3 is TGCGCCAGCAGCCCGTCGGCGCCCGTGGGAGAAAAACTGTTTTTT. It specifies CASSPSAPVGEKLFF.

Only a few counts were recorded for this clonotype. The rearrangement uses TRBV5-1 and TRBJ2-6, with a tentative D call TRBD1 (6 bases). V was clipped by 4 bases and J by 0 bases, with 11 bases between them. The CDR3 has 16 amino acids. The V gene's germline CDR1 is SGHRS and CDR2 YFSETQ. In nucleotides, the CDR3 is TGCGCCAGCAGCCGGCGGACAGACTCTGGGGCCAACGTCCTGACTTTC. It yields the protein CASSRRTDSGANVLTF. Full variable domain (outside the CDR3, taken from reference TRBV5-1 and TRBJ2-6): KAGVTQTPRYLIKTRGQQVTLSCSPISGHRSVSWYQQTPGQGLQFLFEYFSETQRNKGNFPGRFSGRQFSNSRSEMNVSTLELGDSALYLCASSRRTDSGANVLTFGAGSRLTVL.

This clonotype was seen more than once but under ten times. The gene calls are TRBV5-1 and TRBJ1-5; D unresolved. The germline V gene has CDR1 SGHRS and CDR2 YFSETQ. The CDR3 length is 13 residues. V was clipped by 2 bases and J by 9 bases, with 12 bases between them. CDR3 bases: TGCGCCAGCAGCTTCGACGGGTTGGGGCCCCAGCATTTT. Protein sequence: CASSFDGLGPQHF.

This clonotype appeared a single time. The DNA of the CDR3 is TGCGCCAGCAGCTTGGGTTCAGGAATTCTCGCTGAGCAGTACGTC. Translated: CASSLGSGILAEQYV. This sequence joins TRBV5-1 and TRBJ2-7; no firm D call. Germline values: CDR1 SGHRS, CDR2 YFSETQ. This CDR3 spans 15 amino acids. The V and J ends lost 0 bases and 7 bases respectively, with 17 bases between them.

The chain couples TRBV15 to TRBJ1-6; 7 bases map to TRBD1. The trim removed 7 bases at V and 3 bases at J, leaving 9 bases unmatched. The CDR3 spans 16 residues. Germline V gene data show CDR1 as LNHNV and CDR2 as YYDKDF (reference sequence). CDR3 sequence: CATTLRQGGYNSPLHF. CDR3 DNA: TGTGCCACCACCTTAAGACAGGGAGGCTATAATTCACCCCTCCACTTT.

The chain uses TRBV29-1 and TRBJ2-7; 12 bases match TRBD1. After removal of 5 bases from V and 7 bases from J, the junction contained 6 bases not matched to a gene. The CDR3 contains 13 residues. The germline CDR1 and CDR2 sequences are SQVTM and ANQGSEA. The CDR3: CSVSRDRGREQYF. As DNA, the CDR3 is TGCAGCGTTAGCCGGGACAGGGGGCGGGAGCAGTACTTC.

Here the CDR3 DNA reads TGTGCCAGCACTAGATCTGGGGCCAACGTCCTGACTTTC. Residues: CASTRSGANVLTF. The chain has TRBV12-3 or TRBV12-4 and TRBJ2-6, with unresolved D. The CDR3 contains 13 residues. The V end lost 7 bases, the J end lost 1 base, and 5 bases lay between the germline ends.

In this sample, this clonotype turned up a few times. V is TRBV3-1 and J is TRBJ1-6; D remains unclear. The CDR3 covers 14 residues. The V gene lost 2 bases and the J gene lost 5 bases, with 7 bases spanning the gap. The germline CDR1 and CDR2 sequences are LGHDT and YNNKEL (reference sequence). The CDR3 nucleotides are TGTGCCAGCAGCCAAAGCCAGGATAATTCACCCCTCCACTTT. Translation gives CASSQSQDNSPLHF.

This clonotype was observed once. This chain connects TRBV10-3 to TRBJ2-1; 12 bases are shared with TRBD2. V shed 11 bases and J 5 bases; nucleotides not matched to a gene: 7. CDR3 length equals 14 residues. Germline-derived CDR1 and CDR2 are ENHRY and SYGVKD. CDR3: CAASLAGGHNEQFF. The CDR3, as DNA: TGTGCCGCCAGTCTAGCGGGGGGGCACAATGAGCAGTTCTTC.

The chain has TRBV12-3 or TRBV12-4 and TRBJ2-3, with 13 positions matching TRBD2. This CDR3 spans 18 amino acids. V shed 5 bases, J shed 4 bases, and the junction held 12 bases outside the gene matches. The CDR3, as DNA: TGTGCCAGCAGTGAACCGTTAGGACTAGCGGGGGCCCCAGATACGCAGTATTTT. Translating it yields CASSEPLGLAGAPDTQYF.

This clonotype was counted between two and nine times. V and J are TRBV5-1 and TRBJ2-1; D not resolved. The length of the CDR3 is 12 residues. Germline V gives CDR1 SGHRS, CDR2 YFSETQ. The V gene lost 6 bases and the J gene lost 9 bases, with 13 bases spanning the gap. The CDR3 sequence: CASIDISGEQFF. CDR3 nucleotide sequence: TGCGCCAGCATCGACATTTCGGGTGAGCAGTTCTTC.

This clonotype showed up many times. The chain links TRBV6-2 or TRBV6-3 to TRBJ2-1, with D hard to call. Trimming cost V 1 base and J 9 bases, with 10 bases left between them. CDR1 is MNHEY, CDR2 SVGEGT, per germline. The CDR3 covers 13 residues. The CDR3 sequence is CASSYLVAGEQFF. CDR3 nucleotides: TGTGCCAGCAGTTACTTGGTGGCTGGTGAGCAGTTCTTC.

The V call is TRBV18, the J call TRBJ1-2; D call uncertain. The germline V gene encodes CDR1 KGHSH and CDR2 LQKENI. This CDR3 is 16 amino acids long. V lost 6 bases to trimming and J lost 0 bases, with 17 bases between them. CDR3 amino acids: CASSPLTVRTNYGYTF. The CDR3 DNA follows: TGTGCCAGCTCGCCCTTAACGGTCAGAACTAACTATGGCTACACCTTC.

The chain links TRBV3-1 to TRBJ1-2; D is undetermined. There are 14 residues in the CDR3. Per germline, CDR1 LGHDT and CDR2 YNNKEL (reference sequence). The germline V and J ends were trimmed by 4 bases and 4 bases, with 13 bases remaining between them. For the CDR3, the DNA is TGTGCCAGCAGCCCGGCTCCGGGCCCCTATGGCTACACCTTC. Translating it yields CASSPAPGPYGYTF. Looking up the rest from reference TRBV3-1 and TRBJ1-2 gives the full variable domain: DTAVSQTPKYLVTQMGNDKSIKCEQNLGHDTMYWYKQDSKKFLKIMFSYNNKELIINETVPNRFSPKSPDKAHLNLHINSLELGDSAVYFCASSPAPGPYGYTFGSGTRLTVV.

This clonotype has ten or more counts. The V call is TRBV7-2, the J call TRBJ1-2; D call uncertain. The V end was cut by 4 bases, the J end by 3 bases, with 9 bases between. This CDR3 is built from 13 residues. The germline V gene has CDR1 SGHTA and CDR2 FQGNSA. The CDR3 here is CASSSHTHYGYTF. CDR3 sequence (DNA): TGTGCCAGCAGCTCCCACACCCACTATGGCTACACCTTC.